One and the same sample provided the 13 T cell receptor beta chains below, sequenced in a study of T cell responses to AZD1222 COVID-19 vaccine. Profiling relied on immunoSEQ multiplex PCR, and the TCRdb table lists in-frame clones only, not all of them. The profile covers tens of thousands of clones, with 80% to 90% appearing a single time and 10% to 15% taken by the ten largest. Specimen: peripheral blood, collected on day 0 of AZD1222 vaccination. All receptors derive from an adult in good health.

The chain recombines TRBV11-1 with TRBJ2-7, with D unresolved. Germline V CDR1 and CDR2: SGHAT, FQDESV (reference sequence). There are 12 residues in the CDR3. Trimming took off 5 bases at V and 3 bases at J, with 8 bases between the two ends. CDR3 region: CASSRGSYEQYF. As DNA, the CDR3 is TGTGCCAGCAGCCGCGGTAGCTACGAGCAGTACTTC.

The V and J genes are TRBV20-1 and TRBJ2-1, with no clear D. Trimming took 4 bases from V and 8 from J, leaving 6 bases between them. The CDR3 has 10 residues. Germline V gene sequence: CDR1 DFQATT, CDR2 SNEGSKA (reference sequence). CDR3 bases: TGCAGTGCTAAGAAGCATGAGCAGTTCTTC. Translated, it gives CSAKKHEQFF.

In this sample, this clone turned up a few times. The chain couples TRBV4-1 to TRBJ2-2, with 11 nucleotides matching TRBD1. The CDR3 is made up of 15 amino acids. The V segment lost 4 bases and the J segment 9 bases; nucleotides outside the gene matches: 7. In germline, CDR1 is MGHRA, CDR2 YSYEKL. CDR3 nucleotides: TGCGCCAGCAGCCGGACAGGGGGCATGGGTAGGGAGCTGTTTTTT. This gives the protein CASSRTGGMGRELFF.

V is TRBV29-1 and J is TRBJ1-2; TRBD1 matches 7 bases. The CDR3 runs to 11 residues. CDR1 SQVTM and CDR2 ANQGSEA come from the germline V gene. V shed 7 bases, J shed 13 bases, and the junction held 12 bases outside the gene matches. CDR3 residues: CSAGTETLSTF. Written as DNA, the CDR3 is TGCAGCGCGGGGACAGAGACTTTATCCACCTTC.

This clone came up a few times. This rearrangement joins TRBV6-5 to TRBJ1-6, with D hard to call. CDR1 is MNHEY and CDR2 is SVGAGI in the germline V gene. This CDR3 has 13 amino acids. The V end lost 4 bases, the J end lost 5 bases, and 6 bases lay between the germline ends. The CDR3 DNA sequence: TGTGCCAGCAGTTTGGAGCATAATTCACCCCTCCACTTT. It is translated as CASSLEHNSPLHF.

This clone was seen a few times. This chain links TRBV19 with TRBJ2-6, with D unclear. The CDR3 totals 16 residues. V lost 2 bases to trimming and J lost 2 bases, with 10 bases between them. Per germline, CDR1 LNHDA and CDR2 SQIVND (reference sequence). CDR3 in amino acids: CASSISGIPGANVLTF. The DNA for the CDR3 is TGTGCCAGTAGTATATCGGGTATCCCTGGGGCCAACGTCCTGACTTTC.

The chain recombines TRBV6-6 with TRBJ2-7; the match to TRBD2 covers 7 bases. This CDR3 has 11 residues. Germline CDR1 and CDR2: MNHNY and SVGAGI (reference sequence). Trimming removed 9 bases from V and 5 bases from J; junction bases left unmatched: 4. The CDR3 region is CASRAGDEQYF. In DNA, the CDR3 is TGTGCCAGTCGGGCGGGGGACGAGCAGTACTTC.

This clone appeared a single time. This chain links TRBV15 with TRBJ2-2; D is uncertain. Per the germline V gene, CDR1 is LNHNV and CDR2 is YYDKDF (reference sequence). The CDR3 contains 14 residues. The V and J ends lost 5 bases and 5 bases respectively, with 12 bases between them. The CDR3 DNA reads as TGTGCCACCAGCTATCGGACGGGTACCGGGGAGCTGTTTTTT. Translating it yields CATSYRTGTGELFF.

The DNA for the CDR3 is TGTGCCAGCAGCGTAGCTCGGGCAGGGGAGCTGTTTTTT. It encodes CASSVARAGELFF. V usage is TRBV9 and J usage is TRBJ2-2; no clear D gene. The CDR3 covers 13 residues. V was shortened by 0 bases and J by 8 bases, with 8 bases between the two germline ends. Germline V gene sequence: CDR1 SGDLS, CDR2 YYNGEE.

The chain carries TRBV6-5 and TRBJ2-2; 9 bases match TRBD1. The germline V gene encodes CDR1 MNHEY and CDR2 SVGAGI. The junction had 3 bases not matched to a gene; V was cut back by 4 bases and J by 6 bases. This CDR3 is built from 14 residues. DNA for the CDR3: TGTGCCAGCAGTTTGGGACAGGGATCCGGGGAGCTGTTTTTT. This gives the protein CASSLGQGSGELFF.

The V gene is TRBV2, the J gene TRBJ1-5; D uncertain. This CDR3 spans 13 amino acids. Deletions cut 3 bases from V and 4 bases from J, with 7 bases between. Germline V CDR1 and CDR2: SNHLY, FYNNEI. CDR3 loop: CASSDRANQPQHF. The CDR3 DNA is TGTGCCAGCAGTGATAGGGCGAATCAGCCCCAGCATTTT.

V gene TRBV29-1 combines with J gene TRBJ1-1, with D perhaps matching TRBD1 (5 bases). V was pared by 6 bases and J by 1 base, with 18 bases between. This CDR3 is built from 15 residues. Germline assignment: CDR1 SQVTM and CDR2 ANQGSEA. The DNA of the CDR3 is TGCAGCGTCCACGGGGGGAGGTGGCGGAACACTGAAGCTTTCTTT. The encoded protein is CSVHGGRWRNTEAFF.

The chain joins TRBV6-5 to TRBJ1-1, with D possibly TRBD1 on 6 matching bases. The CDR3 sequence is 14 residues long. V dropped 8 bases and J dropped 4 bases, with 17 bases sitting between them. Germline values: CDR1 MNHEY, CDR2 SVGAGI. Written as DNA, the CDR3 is TGTGCCAGCGCCCTCTTGGGGGCGGGCACTGAAGCTTTCTTT. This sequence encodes CASALLGAGTEAFF.